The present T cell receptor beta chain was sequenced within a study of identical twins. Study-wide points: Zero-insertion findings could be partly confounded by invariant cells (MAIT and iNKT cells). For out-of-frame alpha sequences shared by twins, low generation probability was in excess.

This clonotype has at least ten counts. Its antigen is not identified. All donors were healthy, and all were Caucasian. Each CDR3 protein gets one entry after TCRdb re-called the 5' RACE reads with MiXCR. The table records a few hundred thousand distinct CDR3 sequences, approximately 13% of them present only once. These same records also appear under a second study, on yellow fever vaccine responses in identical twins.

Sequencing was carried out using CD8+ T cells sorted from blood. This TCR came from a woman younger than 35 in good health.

The DNA of the CDR3 is TGCAGTGCTAAAGTACTTCGGGAGTCGGAGACCCAGTACTTC. Protein product: CSAKVLRESETQYF. The V call is TRBV20-1, the J call TRBJ2-5, with a possible D match to TRBD2 (6 bases). The germline V gene has CDR1 DFQATT and CDR2 SNEGSKA (reference sequence). Trimming left V 4 bases short and J 5 bases short, with 17 bases between. CDR3 size: 14 residues.